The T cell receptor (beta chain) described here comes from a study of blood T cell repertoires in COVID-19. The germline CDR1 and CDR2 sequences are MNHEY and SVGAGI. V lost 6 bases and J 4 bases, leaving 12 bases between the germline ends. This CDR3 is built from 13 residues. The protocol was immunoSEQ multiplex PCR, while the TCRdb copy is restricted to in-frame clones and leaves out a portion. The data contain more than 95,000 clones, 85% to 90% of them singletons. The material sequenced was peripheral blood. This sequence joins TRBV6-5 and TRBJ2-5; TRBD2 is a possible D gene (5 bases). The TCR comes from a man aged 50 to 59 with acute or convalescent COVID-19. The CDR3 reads CASRRDGRETQYF. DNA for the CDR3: TGTGCCAGCAGGAGGGATGGCCGAGAGACCCAGTACTTC.